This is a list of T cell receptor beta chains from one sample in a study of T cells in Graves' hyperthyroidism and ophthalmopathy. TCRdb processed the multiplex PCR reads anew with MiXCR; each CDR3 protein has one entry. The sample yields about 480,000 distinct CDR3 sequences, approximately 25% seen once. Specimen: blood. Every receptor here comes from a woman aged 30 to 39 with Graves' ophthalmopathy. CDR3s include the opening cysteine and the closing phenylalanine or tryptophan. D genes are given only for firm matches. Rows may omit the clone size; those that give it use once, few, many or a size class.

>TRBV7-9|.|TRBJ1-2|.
TGTGCCAGCAGCTTGACAATCAACTATGGCTACACCTTC
CASSLTINYGYTF
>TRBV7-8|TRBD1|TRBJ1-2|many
TGTGCCAGCAGCTTAGCTGGGACAGAAGCTAACTATGGCTACACCTTC
CASSLAGTEANYGYTF
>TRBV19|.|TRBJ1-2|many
TGTGCCAGTAGTATAGGAGGAGCGGGGGATAACTATGGCTACACCTTC
CASSIGGAGDNYGYTF
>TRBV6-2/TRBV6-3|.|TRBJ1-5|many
TGTGCCAGCAGTTACAAGGGTCAGCCCCAGCATTTT
CASSYKGQPQHF
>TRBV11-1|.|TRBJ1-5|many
TGTGCCAGCAGCTTAGGGGCAGGGTATGACAATCAGCCCCAGCATTTT
CASSLGAGYDNQPQHF
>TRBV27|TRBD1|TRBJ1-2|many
TGTGCCAGCACGACAGGGGGCGAGGGCTACACCTTC
CASTTGGEGYTF
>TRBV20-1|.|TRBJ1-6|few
TGCAGTGCTAGAGATCGTGGACAGACGCTCTATAATTCACCCCTCCACTTT
CSARDRGQTLYNSPLHF
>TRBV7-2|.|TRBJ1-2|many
TGTGCCAGCAGTTCCAATCTGGGTGGGGGCTACACCTTC
CASSSNLGGGYTF
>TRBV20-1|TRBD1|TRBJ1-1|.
TGCAGTGCTAGACTAGGGGGCGCGAAATCGGACACTGAAGCTTTCTTT
CSARLGGAKSDTEAFF
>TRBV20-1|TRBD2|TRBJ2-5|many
TGCAGTGCGCAGAGCGGGGGAGGGGAGACCCAGTACTTC
CSAQSGGGETQYF